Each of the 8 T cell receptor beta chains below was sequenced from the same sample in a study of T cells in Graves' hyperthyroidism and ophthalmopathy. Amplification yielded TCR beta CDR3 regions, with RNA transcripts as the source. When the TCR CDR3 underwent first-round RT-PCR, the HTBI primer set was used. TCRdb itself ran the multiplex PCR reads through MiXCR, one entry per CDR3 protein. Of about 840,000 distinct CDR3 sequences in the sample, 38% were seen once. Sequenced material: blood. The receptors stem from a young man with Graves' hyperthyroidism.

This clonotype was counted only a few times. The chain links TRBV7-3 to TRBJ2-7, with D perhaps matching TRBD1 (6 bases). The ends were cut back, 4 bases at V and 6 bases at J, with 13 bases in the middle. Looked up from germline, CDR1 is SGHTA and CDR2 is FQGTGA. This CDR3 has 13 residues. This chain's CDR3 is CASSWTAPGEQYF. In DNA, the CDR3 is TGTGCCAGCAGCTGGACAGCCCCGGGCGAGCAGTACTTC. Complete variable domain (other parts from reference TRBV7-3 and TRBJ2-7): GAGVSQTPSNKVTEKGKYVELRCDPISGHTALYWYRQSLGQGPEFLIYFQGTGAADDSGLPNDRFFAVRPEGSVSTLKIQRTERGDSAVYLCASSWTAPGEQYFGPGTRLTVT.

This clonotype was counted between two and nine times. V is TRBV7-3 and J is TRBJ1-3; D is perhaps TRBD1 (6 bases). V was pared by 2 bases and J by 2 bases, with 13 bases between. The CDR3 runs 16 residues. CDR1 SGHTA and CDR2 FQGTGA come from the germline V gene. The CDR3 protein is CASSLSGGGTGNTIYF. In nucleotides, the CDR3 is TGTGCCAGCAGCTTATCCGGGGGGGGCACTGGAAACACCATATATTTT.

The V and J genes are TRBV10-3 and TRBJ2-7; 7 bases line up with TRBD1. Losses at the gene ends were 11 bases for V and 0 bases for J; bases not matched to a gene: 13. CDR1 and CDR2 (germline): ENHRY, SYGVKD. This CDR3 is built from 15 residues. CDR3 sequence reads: CAVWSGTEYSYEQYF. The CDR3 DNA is TGTGCCGTATGGTCCGGGACAGAATACTCCTACGAGCAGTACTTC.

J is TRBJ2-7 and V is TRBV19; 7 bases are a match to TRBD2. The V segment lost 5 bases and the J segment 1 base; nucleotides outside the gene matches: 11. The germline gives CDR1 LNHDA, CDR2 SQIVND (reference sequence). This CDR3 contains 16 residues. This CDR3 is CASSGRRASGSYEQYF. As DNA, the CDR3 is TGTGCCAGTAGTGGACGGAGGGCTAGCGGTTCCTACGAGCAGTACTTC.

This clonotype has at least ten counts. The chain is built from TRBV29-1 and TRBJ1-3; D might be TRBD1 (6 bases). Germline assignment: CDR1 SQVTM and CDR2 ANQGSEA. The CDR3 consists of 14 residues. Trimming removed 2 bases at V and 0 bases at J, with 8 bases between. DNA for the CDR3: TGCAGCGTTGAAAGGGGGAACTCTGGAAACACCATATATTTT. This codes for CSVERGNSGNTIYF.

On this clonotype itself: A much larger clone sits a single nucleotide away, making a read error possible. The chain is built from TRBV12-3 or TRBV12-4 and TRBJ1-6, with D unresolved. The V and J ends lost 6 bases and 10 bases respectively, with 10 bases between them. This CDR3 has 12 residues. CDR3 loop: CASSRRESPLHF. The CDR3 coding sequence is TGTGCCAGCAGCCGCAGAGAGTCACCCCTCCACTTT.

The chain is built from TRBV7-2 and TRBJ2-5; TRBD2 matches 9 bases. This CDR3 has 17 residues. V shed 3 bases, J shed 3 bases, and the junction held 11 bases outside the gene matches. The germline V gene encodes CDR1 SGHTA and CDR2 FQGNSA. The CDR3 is CASSFATSGPREETQYF. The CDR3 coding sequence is TGTGCCAGCAGCTTTGCTACTAGCGGGCCTCGGGAAGAGACCCAGTACTTC.

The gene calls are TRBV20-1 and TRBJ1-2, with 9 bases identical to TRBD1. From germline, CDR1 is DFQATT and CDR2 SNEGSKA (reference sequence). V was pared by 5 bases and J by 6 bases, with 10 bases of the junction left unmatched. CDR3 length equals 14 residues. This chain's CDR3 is CSAPSPGQGDGYTF. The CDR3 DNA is TGCAGTGCTCCCTCTCCGGGACAGGGTGATGGCTACACCTTC.